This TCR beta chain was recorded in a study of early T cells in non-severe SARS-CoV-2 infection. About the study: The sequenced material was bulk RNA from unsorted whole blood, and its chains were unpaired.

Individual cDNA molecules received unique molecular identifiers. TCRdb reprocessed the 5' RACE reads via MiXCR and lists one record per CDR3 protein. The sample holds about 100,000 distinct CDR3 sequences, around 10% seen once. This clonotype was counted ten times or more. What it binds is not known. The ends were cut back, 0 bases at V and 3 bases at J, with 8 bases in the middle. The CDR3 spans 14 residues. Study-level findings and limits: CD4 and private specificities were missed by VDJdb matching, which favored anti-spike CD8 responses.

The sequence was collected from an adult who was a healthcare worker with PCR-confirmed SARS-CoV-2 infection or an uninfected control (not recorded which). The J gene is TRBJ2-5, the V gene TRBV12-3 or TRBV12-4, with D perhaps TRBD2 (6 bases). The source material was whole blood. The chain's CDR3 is CASSLAGGEETQYF. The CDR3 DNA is TGTGCCAGCAGTTTAGCCGGGGGTGAAGAGACCCAGTACTTC.